A single T cell receptor beta chain is shown here with its context. This sample was taken from a study of blood T cell repertoires in COVID-19. As for the study in general: Samples taken during acute and convalescent COVID-19 were collected in the United States, Italy and Spain. T cells, B-cell-depleted T cells, or PBMCs supplied cDNA or gDNA.

Under the authors' procedure: Reference gene primer amplification gave estimated nucleated cell counts. Assay: immunoSEQ multiplex PCR; the TCRdb copy retains only in-frame clones and omits some. D and trimming come from the DNA, and the V and J calls and clone size come from that table. The profile shows about 71,000 clones, 86% of them singletons. This TCR was recovered from a man between 25 and 39 years old with acute or convalescent COVID-19. The sample taken for sequencing was peripheral blood.

Written as DNA, the CDR3 is TGTGCCAGCAGCCCACGGGGGAACACTGAAGCTTTCTTT. Protein product: CASSPRGNTEAFF. The chain employs TRBV6-2 or TRBV6-3 and TRBJ1-1; D is undetermined. The CDR3 is 13 amino acids. V lost 6 bases and J lost 1, with 9 bases in between. Germline lookup yields CDR1 MNHEY and CDR2 SVGEGT.